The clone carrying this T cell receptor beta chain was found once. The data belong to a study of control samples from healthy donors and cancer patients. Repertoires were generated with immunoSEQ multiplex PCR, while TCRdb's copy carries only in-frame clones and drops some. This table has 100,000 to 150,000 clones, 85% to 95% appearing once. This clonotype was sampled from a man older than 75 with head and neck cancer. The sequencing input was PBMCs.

CDR3 in amino acids: CASSPSASGYNEQFF. The CDR3 nucleotides read TGTGCCAGCAGCCCCTCGGCTAGCGGTTACAATGAGCAGTTCTTC. The V and J genes are TRBV7-2 and TRBJ2-1; 7 bases are shared with TRBD2. Germline loops: CDR1 SGHTA, CDR2 FQGNSA. V shed 5 bases, J shed 4 bases, and the junction held 8 bases outside the gene matches. This CDR3 has 15 amino acids.